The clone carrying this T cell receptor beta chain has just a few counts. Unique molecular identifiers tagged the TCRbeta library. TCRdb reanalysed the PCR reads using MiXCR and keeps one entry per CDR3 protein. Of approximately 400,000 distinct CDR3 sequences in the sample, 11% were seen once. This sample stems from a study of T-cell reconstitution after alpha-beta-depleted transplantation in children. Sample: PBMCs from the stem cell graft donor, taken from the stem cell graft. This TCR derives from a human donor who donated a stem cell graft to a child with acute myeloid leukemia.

The CDR3 bases are TGCAGTGCTTCCCCCGGGACTAGCGGGTTCAATGAGCAGTTCTTC. This gives the protein CSASPGTSGFNEQFF. The J gene is TRBJ2-1, the V gene TRBV20-1, with 12 positions matching TRBD2. This CDR3 comprises 15 residues. The germline V gene has CDR1 DFQATT and CDR2 SNEGSKA (reference sequence). V lost 5 bases, J lost 6 bases, and 8 bases stayed unmatched.